These T cell receptor beta chains were read from a single sample in a study of T cell repertoires in cytomegalovirus infection. For these receptors, no antigen is known. TCRdb re-called the reads with MiXCR, one entry per CDR3 protein. The sample has under 95,000 distinct CDR3 sequences; 45% to 55% are singletons. The source was CD8+ T cells from cultured PBMCs, collected from culture after CMV antigen stimulation. All receptors come from a human donor in good health (CMV status not recorded). Some clones in this sample may be carry-over from other donors' samples. Both conserved end residues are part of each CDR3. The D gene is left open where the match is weak. Expanded clones get a size class; other rows say once, few or many, or leave the size out.

J gene	clone size	V gene	D gene	CDR3 DNA	CDR3 protein
TRBJ2-4	-	TRBV19	TRBD2	TGTGCCAGTAGGGGACTAGCGGGGTCCATAGCCAAAAACATTCAGTACTTC	CASRGLAGSIAKNIQYF
TRBJ2-3	-	TRBV24-1	TRBD1	TGTGCCACCAGTGACCCACGGACAGGCAAAAGCACAGATACGCAGTATTTT	CATSDPRTGKSTDTQYF
TRBJ2-7	-	TRBV27	TRBD1	TGTGCCAGCAGTTTTTCCGGACAGGACGCCTACGAGCAGTACTTC	CASSFSGQDAYEQYF
TRBJ2-7	few	TRBV2	TRBD1	TGTGCCAGCAGTGAAGTTACAGGGGGTCCCTACGAGCAGTACTTC	CASSEVTGGPYEQYF
TRBJ2-3	-	TRBV2	-	TGTGCCAGCAGTGAAGAAGGCGGGGCCACAGATACGCAGTATTTT	CASSEEGGATDTQYF
TRBJ1-1	few	TRBV29-1	-	TGCAGCGTTGAAGATCGTCCCGCTGAAGCTTTCTTT	CSVEDRPAEAFF
TRBJ2-7	once	TRBV19	-	TGTGCCAGTAGTATACCCATCACAGGGACCGAGACCTACGAGCAGTACTTC	CASSIPITGTETYEQYF
TRBJ2-1	few	TRBV6-1	TRBD1	TGTGCCAGCCGACAGGGAATCGGCAATGAGCAGTTCTTC	CASRQGIGNEQFF
TRBJ2-7	-	TRBV27	TRBD1	TGTGCCAGCAGTTTCTCCGCCGGGACAGCCATCTACGAGCAGTACTTC	CASSFSAGTAIYEQYF
TRBJ1-5	many	TRBV7-2	TRBD1	TGTGCCAGCAGCCGGGGACAGGGGGCCTTTCAGCCCCAGCATTTT	CASSRGQGAFQPQHF
TRBJ1-6	-	TRBV7-8	-	TGTGCCAGCAGCTCCACGAGGGGTCAGACCCTCCACTTT	CASSSTRGQTLHF
TRBJ2-7	-	TRBV12-3/TRBV12-4	-	TGTGCCAGCCTTAACCACCGAGACAAGACCTACGAGCAGTACTTC	CASLNHRDKTYEQYF
TRBJ1-2	few	TRBV7-9	-	TGTGCCAGCAGCTTAGGGATCAGGGGAAACTATGGCTACACCTTC	CASSLGIRGNYGYTF
TRBJ2-2	-	TRBV28	-	TGTGCCAGCACGGGACTCCTGAACACCGGGGAGCTGTTTTTT	CASTGLLNTGELFF
TRBJ1-5	-	TRBV7-6	TRBD1	TGTGCCAGCAGCTTAAATGCACAGGGGGATCAGCCCCAGCATTTT	CASSLNAQGDQPQHF
TRBJ2-1	-	TRBV7-9	TRBD2	TGTGCCAGCAGCCCGGGGACTAGGGGGAGCGATGAGCAGTTCTTC	CASSPGTRGSDEQFF
TRBJ2-3	-	TRBV11-2	-	TGTGCCAGCAGCTTAGGGAGAAAACCTAGCACAGATACGCAGTATTTT	CASSLGRKPSTDTQYF
TRBJ2-2	-	TRBV28	-	TGTGCCAGCAGTTTAGGGGTAGATTCCGGGGAGCTGTTTTTT	CASSLGVDSGELFF
TRBJ2-6	many	TRBV6-1	-	TGTGCCAGCAGTGTTAGCGCCTCTGGGGCCAACGTCCTGACTTTC	CASSVSASGANVLTF
TRBJ2-2	-	TRBV7-6	-	TGTGCCAGCACTTTTGACGGGAACACCGGGGAGCTGTTTTTT	CASTFDGNTGELFF
TRBJ1-6	few	TRBV7-2	-	TGTGCCAGCAGCCCGCGACAGGCGAGCTCCTATAATTCACCCCTCCACTTT	CASSPRQASSYNSPLHF
TRBJ2-7	few	TRBV4-1	-	TGCGCCAGCAGCCAAGGGTCATCGGACGAGCAGTACTTC	CASSQGSSDEQYF
TRBJ1-1	-	TRBV27	TRBD1	TGTGCCACCCAGGGACAGGCGTTCAGTGAAGCTTTCTTT	CATQGQAFSEAFF
TRBJ2-1	many	TRBV7-2	-	TGTGCCAGCAGCTTAAACTACAATGAGCAGTTCTTC	CASSLNYNEQFF
TRBJ2-5	many	TRBV3-1	TRBD2	TGTGCCAGCAGCCGAGCTAGCGGGACAAGCCAAGAGACCCAGTACTTC	CASSRASGTSQETQYF
TRBJ2-5	many	TRBV7-6	-	TGTGCCAGCAGCTTTAGCCAGACCCAGTACTTC	CASSFSQTQYF